The 16 T cell receptor beta chains reported below all come from one sample, sequenced in a study of T-cell reconstitution after alpha-beta-depleted transplantation in children. Construction of the TCRbeta library involved unique molecular identifiers. TCRdb itself ran the PCR reads through MiXCR, one entry per CDR3 protein. Seen here are 100,000 to 120,000 distinct CDR3 sequences, about 6% observed once, and the top ten hold 20% to 25%. The sequences come from PBMCs, mostly from graft donor cells, collected 360 days after TCRalphabeta/CD19-depleted stem cell transplant. These receptors all stem from a male patient between 2 and 15 years old who had a stem cell transplant for acute lymphoblastic leukemia, so the T cells may come from the graft donor.

This clonotype appeared a few times. The CDR3 sequence: CSAATGTGANVLTF. CDR3 coding DNA: TGCAGTGCTGCTACAGGGACTGGGGCCAACGTCCTGACTTTC. The chain joins TRBV20-1 to TRBJ2-6, with a tentative D call TRBD1 (6 bases). With 5 bases removed from V and 2 bases from J, the gap between germline ends came to 10 bases. The CDR3 totals 14 residues. Germline V gives CDR1 DFQATT, CDR2 SNEGSKA (reference sequence).

The chain combines TRBV20-1 with TRBJ1-2; D is ambiguous. This CDR3 has 11 residues. Trimming took off 0 bases at V and 8 bases at J, with 7 bases between the two ends. Germline V gives CDR1 DFQATT, CDR2 SNEGSKA (reference sequence). This CDR3 reads CSARDPRGYTF. CDR3 DNA sequence: TGCAGTGCTAGAGATCCGCGGGGCTACACCTTC.

This clonotype has at least ten counts. The chain carries TRBV6-5 and TRBJ2-3, with a tentative D call TRBD1 (7 bases). V was trimmed by 7 bases and J by 2 bases, leaving 16 bases between them. The CDR3 spans 15 residues. The V gene's germline CDR1 is MNHEY and CDR2 SVGAGI. The CDR3 bases are TGTGCCAGCAAGCTCAGGGGGGTCCCCACAGATACGCAGTATTTT. This gives the protein CASKLRGVPTDTQYF.

This clonotype was recorded at least ten times. The CDR3 DNA is TGTGCCAGCAGCGGGTATATGTTACGGGAGACTGAAGCTTTCTTT. This codes for CASSGYMLRETEAFF. The rearrangement links TRBV7-2 to TRBJ1-1, with D hard to call. Per germline, CDR1 SGHTA and CDR2 FQGNSA. The CDR3 loop spans 15 amino acids. V lost 5 bases, J lost 5 bases, and 18 bases lay in between.

The chain employs TRBV6-5 and TRBJ2-7, with 8 bases matching TRBD2. Germline lookup yields CDR1 MNHEY and CDR2 SVGAGI. The trim removed 4 bases at V and 4 bases at J, leaving 18 bases unmatched. The length of the CDR3 is 18 residues. This CDR3 reads CASSLTGTRRGSRYEQYF. CDR3 nucleotides: TGTGCCAGCAGTTTGACCGGGACTAGAAGGGGGAGCAGGTACGAGCAGTACTTC.

In the case of this clonotype: A much larger clone lies a single base off, so this may be a read error. The gene calls are TRBV6-1 and TRBJ2-5, with 7 bases aligning to TRBD1. CDR1 is MNHNS, CDR2 SASEGT, per germline. The trim removed 6 bases at V and 2 bases at J, leaving 3 bases unmatched. The CDR3 is made up of 13 amino acids. The CDR3 protein is CASSQTGQETQYF. CDR3 sequence (DNA): TGTGCCAGCAGCCAGACAGGGCAAGAGACCCAGTACTTC.

This clonotype was counted ten times or more. The V gene is TRBV12-3 or TRBV12-4, the J gene TRBJ1-4; D possibly corresponds to TRBD1 (5 bases). Trimming left V 3 bases short and J 4 bases short, with 9 bases between. The length of the CDR3 is 14 residues. CDR3 residues: CASSLGLLNEKLFF. The CDR3 DNA follows: TGTGCCAGCAGTTTGGGACTCCTTAATGAAAAACTGTTTTTT.

V is TRBV24-1 and J is TRBJ2-1; TRBD2 matches at 7 bases. The germline CDR1 and CDR2 sequences are KGHDR and SFDVKD. The trim removed 4 bases at V and 4 bases at J, leaving 12 bases unmatched. The CDR3 loop spans 17 amino acids. The DNA of the CDR3 is TGTGCCACCAGTGACCCGATTACCAGCGGGAATTACAATGAGCAGTTCTTC. Translated: CATSDPITSGNYNEQFF.

This clonotype has only a few counts. The chain joins TRBV4-3 to TRBJ2-5; tentatively, D is TRBD1 (5 bases). CDR3 length equals 13 residues. V was pared by 3 bases and J by 2 bases, with 7 bases between. CDR1 is LGHNA, CDR2 YSLEER, per germline. CDR3 sequence (DNA): TGCGCCAGCAGCCAGGGGCCTCAAGAGACCCAGTACTTC. It codes for CASSQGPQETQYF.

The chain recombines TRBV28 with TRBJ2-1; possibly TRBD1 for D (8 bases). V shed 3 bases and J shed 6 bases, with 21 bases lying between them. This CDR3 has 17 residues. The germline V gene encodes CDR1 MDHEN and CDR2 SYDVKM. This CDR3 is CASSFQRTGWGGNEQFF. CDR3 bases: TGTGCCAGCAGTTTCCAAAGGACAGGGTGGGGGGGCAATGAGCAGTTCTTC.

In its sample, this clonotype was seen many times. V and J are TRBV7-2 and TRBJ2-7; TRBD1 matches 7 bases. J lost 4 bases, V lost 4 bases, and 1 base had no gene match. CDR1 is SGHTA, CDR2 FQGNSA, per germline. The CDR3 consists of 12 residues. The DNA for the CDR3 is TGTGCCAGCAGCTCGACAGGGTACGAGCAGTACTTC. Protein product: CASSSTGYEQYF.

This clonotype was detected many times. This chain joins TRBV6-2 or TRBV6-3 and TRBJ2-4; D is perhaps TRBD1 or TRBD2 (6 bases each). CDR3 length: 21 residues. The germline V and J ends were trimmed by 0 bases and 0 bases, with 24 bases remaining between them. Germline-derived CDR1 and CDR2 are MNHEY and SVGEGT. CDR3 bases: TGTGCCAGCAGTTACTCGATTCGGTCCGGGGGCGAGGGTCTAGCCAAAAACATTCAGTACTTC. Residues: CASSYSIRSGGEGLAKNIQYF.

This clonotype occurred a few times. This rearrangement joins TRBV20-1 to TRBJ1-3; D is undetermined. V lost 4 bases and J lost 2, with 15 bases in between. This CDR3 comprises 15 residues. Looked up from germline, CDR1 is DFQATT and CDR2 is SNEGSKA (reference sequence). This CDR3 is CSAIPDPGTGNTIYF. The CDR3 coding sequence is TGCAGTGCTATCCCAGACCCCGGCACTGGAAACACCATATATTTT.

This clonotype was recorded many times. V usage is TRBV9 and J usage is TRBJ1-2; maybe TRBD1 (6 bases). Germline loops: CDR1 SGDLS, CDR2 YYNGEE. The V gene lost 6 bases and the J gene lost 7 bases, with 19 bases spanning the gap. The CDR3 is made up of 14 amino acids. The CDR3 nucleotides are TGTGCCAGCAACCTCAGGGGAGCCATAGGTGGCTACACCTTC. Amino acids: CASNLRGAIGGYTF.

This clonotype was seen repeatedly, ten times or more. V gene TRBV28 combines with J gene TRBJ2-5; no clear D. Germline loops: CDR1 MDHEN, CDR2 SYDVKM. The CDR3 runs to 12 residues. Trimming shortened V by 10 bases and J by 7 bases, and 16 bases separated the two germline ends. The CDR3 reads CATSPLRVTQYF. In nucleotides, the CDR3 is TGTGCCACCTCTCCCTTAAGGGTGACCCAGTACTTC.

The chain uses TRBV27 and TRBJ1-5, with D tentatively TRBD1 (6 bases). CDR3 size: 14 residues. Germline CDR1 is MNHEY and CDR2 is SMNVEV (reference sequence). V lost 9 bases and J 2 bases, leaving 14 bases between the germline ends. The CDR3 bases are TGTGCCAGTTCCGACCGGACAGGCAATCAGCCCCAGCATTTT. The encoded protein is CASSDRTGNQPQHF.